This TCR beta chain was recovered during a study of T cells after posttransplantation cyclophosphamide. Findings and limits, study-wide: Later post-transplant blood repertoires were often dominated by donor CD8+ memory clones.

TCRdb's table, derived via immunoSEQ multiplex PCR, lists solely in-frame clones and lacks some. The sample lists tens of thousands of clones, 92% occurring once. With regard to this clone: The antigen remains unidentified.

Germline assignment: CDR1 SEHNR and CDR2 FQNEAQ (reference sequence). With V trimmed by 3 bases and J by 2 bases, 10 bases remained unmatched. The CDR3 extends over 18 amino acids. The chain uses TRBV7-9 and TRBJ2-3; 11 nucleotides match TRBD2. The TCR sequence derives from a woman aged 50 to 60 in good health and a related stem cell transplant donor. Sequenced sample: PBMCs. CDR3 protein: CASSFFPRLAGHTDTQYF. The CDR3 DNA follows: TGTGCCAGCAGCTTCTTTCCTCGACTAGCGGGGCACACAGATACGCAGTATTTT.